Listed here is a single T cell receptor (beta chain). This entry is derived from a study of shared clonotypes between healthy human individuals. Libraries were prepared by immunoSEQ multiplex PCR; TCRdb keeps only in-frame clonotypes and omits some of them. The repertoire consists of 2 million to 2.5 million clones, with just under 95% occurring once and the leading ten covering approximately 0.41%. The germline gives CDR1 SGHRS, CDR2 YFSETQ. This CDR3 has 13 amino acids. Trimming removed 1 base from V and 8 bases from J, with 12 bases in between. Sequences were obtained from naive CD4+ T cells from PBMCs. Described subset: CD45RA+ positively selected. The rearrangement uses TRBV5-1 and TRBJ1-1, with D possibly TRBD1 on 5 matching bases. The clonotype comes from a man younger than 30 in good health. Some clones in this sample may be carry-over from other donors' samples. The CDR3: CASSLPGGAEAFF. The CDR3, as DNA: TGCGCCAGCAGCTTGCCCGGTGGGGCAGAAGCTTTCTTT.